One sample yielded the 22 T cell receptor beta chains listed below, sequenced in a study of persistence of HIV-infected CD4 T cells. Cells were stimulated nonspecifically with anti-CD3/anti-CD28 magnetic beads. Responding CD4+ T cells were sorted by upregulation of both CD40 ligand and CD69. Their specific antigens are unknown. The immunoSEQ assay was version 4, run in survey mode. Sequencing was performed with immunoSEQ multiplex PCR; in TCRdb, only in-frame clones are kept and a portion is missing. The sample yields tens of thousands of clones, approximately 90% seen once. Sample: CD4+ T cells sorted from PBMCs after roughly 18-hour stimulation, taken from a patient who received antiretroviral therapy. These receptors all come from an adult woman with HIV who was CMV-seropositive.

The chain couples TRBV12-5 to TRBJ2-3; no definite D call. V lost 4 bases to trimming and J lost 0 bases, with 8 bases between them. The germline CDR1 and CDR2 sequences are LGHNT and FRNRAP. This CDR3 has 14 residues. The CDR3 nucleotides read TGTGCTAGTGGTTCCCGTCTTAGCACAGATACGCAGTATTTT. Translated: CASGSRLSTDTQYF.

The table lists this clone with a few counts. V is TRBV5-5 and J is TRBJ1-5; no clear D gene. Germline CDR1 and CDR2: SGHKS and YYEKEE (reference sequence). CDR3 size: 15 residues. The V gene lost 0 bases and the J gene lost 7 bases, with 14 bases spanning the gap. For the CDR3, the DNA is TGTGCCAGCAGCTTGGGAGTTGTCGGTGGACAGCCCCAGCATTTT. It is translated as CASSLGVVGGQPQHF.

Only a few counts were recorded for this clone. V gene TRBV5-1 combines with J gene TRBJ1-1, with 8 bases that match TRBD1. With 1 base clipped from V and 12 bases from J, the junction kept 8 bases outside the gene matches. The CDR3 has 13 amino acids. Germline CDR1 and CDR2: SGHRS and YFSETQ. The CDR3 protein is CASSLLGQGLTFF. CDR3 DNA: TGCGCCAGCAGCTTGTTAGGACAGGGTTTGACTTTCTTT.

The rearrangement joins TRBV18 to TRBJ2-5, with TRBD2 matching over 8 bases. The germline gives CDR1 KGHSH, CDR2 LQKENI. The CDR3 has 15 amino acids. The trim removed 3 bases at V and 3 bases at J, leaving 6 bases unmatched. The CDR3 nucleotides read TGTGCCAGCTCACCTCAGCGGGGGCGTAAAGAGACCCAGTACTTC. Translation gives CASSPQRGRKETQYF. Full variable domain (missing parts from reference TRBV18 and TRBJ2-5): NAGVMQNPRHLVRRRGQEARLRCSPMKGHSHVYWYRQLPEEGLKFMVYLQKENIIDESGMPKERFSAEFPKEGPSILRIQQVVRGDSAAYFCASSPQRGRKETQYFGPGTRLLVL.

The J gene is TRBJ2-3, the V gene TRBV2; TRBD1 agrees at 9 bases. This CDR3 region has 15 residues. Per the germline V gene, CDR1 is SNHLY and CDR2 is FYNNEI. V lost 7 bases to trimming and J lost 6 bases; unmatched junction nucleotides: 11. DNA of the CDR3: TGTGCCAGCAAACCCTTGGACAGGGGAATCGATACGCAGTATTTT. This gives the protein CASKPLDRGIDTQYF.

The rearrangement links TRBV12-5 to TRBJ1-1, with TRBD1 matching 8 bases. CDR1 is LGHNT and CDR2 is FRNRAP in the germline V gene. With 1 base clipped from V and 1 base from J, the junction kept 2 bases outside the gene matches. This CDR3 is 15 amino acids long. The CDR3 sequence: CASGLDGQGNTEAFF. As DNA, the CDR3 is TGTGCTAGTGGTTTGGATGGACAGGGGAACACTGAAGCTTTCTTT.

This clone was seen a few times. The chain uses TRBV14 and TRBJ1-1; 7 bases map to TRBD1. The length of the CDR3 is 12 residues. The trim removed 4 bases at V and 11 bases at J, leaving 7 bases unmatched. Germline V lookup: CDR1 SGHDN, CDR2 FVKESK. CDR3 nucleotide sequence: TGTGCCAGCAGCCCATTTGACAGGGCGGCTTTCTTT. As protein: CASSPFDRAAFF. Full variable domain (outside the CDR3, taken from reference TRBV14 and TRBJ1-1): EAGVTQFPSHSVIEKGQTVTLRCDPISGHDNLYWYRRVMGKEIKFLLHFVKESKQDESGMPNNRFLAERTGGTYSTLKVQPAELEDSGVYFCASSPFDRAAFFGQGTRLTVV.

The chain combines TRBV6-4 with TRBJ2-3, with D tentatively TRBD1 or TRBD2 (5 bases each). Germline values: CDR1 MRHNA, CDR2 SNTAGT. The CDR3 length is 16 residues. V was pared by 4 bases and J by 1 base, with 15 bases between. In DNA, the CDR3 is TGTGCCAGCAGTGCCCCCTGGGGGTCAGGCACAGATACGCAGTATTTT. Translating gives CASSAPWGSGTDTQYF.

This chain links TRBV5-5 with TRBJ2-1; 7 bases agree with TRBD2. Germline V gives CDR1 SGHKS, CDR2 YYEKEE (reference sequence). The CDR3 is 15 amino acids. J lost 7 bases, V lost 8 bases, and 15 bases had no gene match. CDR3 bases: TGTGCCAGTGAGTCAGCGGGGCTGGCGGGAAATGAGCAGTTCTTC. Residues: CASESAGLAGNEQFF.

The CDR3 protein is CAWLKRAYTIYF. Here the CDR3 DNA reads TGTGCCTGGTTAAAACGCGCGTACACCATATATTTT. The J gene is TRBJ1-3, the V gene TRBV30; D is unresolved. In germline, CDR1 is GTSNPN, CDR2 SVGIG (reference sequence). V was shortened by 5 bases and J by 8 bases, with 13 bases between the two germline ends. The CDR3 covers 12 residues.

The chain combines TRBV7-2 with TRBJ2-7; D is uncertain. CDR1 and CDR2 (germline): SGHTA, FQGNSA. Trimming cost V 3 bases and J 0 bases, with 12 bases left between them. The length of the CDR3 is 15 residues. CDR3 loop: CASSFSAFSSYEQYF. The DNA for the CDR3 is TGTGCCAGCAGCTTCTCTGCTTTCTCCTCCTACGAGCAGTACTTC.

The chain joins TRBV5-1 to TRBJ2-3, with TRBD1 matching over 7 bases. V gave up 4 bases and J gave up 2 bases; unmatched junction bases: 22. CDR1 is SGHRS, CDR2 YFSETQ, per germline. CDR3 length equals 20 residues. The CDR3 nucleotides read TGCGCCAGCAGCCCGGCGGGCCCATCCGACAGGGTAACTATCACAGATACGCAGTATTTT. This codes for CASSPAGPSDRVTITDTQYF.

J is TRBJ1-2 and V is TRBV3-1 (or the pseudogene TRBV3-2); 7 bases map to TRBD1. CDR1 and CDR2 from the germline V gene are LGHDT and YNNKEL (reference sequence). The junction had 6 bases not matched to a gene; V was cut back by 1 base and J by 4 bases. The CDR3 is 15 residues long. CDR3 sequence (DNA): TGTGCCAGCAGCCAAGCCCAGGGACAGAGCTATGGCTACACCTTC. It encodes CASSQAQGQSYGYTF.

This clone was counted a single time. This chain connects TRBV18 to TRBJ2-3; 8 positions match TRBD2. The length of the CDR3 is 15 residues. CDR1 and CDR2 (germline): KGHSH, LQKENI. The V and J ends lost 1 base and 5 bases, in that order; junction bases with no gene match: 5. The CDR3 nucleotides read TGTGCCAGCTCACCACTACGGGGGGGCCTAGATACGCAGTATTTT. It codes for CASSPLRGGLDTQYF. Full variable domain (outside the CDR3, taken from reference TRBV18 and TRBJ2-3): NAGVMQNPRHLVRRRGQEARLRCSPMKGHSHVYWYRQLPEEGLKFMVYLQKENIIDESGMPKERFSAEFPKEGPSILRIQQVVRGDSAAYFCASSPLRGGLDTQYFGPGTRLTVL.

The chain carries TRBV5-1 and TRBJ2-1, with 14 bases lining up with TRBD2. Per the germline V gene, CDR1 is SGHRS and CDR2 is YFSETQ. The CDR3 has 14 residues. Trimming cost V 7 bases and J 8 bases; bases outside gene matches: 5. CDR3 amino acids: CASGGTSGGDEQFF. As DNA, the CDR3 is TGCGCCAGCGGAGGGACTAGCGGGGGTGATGAGCAGTTCTTC.

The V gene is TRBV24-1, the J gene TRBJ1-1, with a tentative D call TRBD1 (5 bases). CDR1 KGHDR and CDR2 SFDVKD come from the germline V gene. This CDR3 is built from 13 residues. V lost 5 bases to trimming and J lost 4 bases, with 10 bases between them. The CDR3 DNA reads TGTGCCACCAGTGCCGCGGGGGGCACTGAAGCTTTCTTT. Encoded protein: CATSAAGGTEAFF.

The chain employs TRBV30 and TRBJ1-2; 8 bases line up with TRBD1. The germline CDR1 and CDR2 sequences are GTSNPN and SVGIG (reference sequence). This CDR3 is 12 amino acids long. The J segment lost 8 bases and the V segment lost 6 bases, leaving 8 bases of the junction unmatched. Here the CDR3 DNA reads TGTGCCTGCCTACACAGGGGGAACGGCTACACCTTC. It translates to CACLHRGNGYTF. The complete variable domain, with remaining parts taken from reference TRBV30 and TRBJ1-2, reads SQTIHQWPATLVQPVGSPLSLECTVEGTSNPNLYWYRQAAGRGLQLLFYSVGIGQISSEVPQNLSASRPQDRQFILSSKKLLLSDSGFYLCACLHRGNGYTFGSGTRLTVV.

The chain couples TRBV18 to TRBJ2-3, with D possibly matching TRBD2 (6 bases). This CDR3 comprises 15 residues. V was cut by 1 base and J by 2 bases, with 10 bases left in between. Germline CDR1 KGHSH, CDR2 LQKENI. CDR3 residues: CASSPRGTDTDTQYF. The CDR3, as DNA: TGTGCCAGCTCACCACGGGGGACTGACACAGATACGCAGTATTTT.

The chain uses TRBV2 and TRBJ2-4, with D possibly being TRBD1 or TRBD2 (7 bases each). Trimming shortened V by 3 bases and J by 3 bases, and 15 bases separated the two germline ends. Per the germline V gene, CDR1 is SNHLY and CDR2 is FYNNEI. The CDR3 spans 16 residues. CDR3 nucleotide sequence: TGTGCCAGCAGTGACAGGGGGGGGATTGGCAAAAACATTCAGTACTTC. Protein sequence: CASSDRGGIGKNIQYF.

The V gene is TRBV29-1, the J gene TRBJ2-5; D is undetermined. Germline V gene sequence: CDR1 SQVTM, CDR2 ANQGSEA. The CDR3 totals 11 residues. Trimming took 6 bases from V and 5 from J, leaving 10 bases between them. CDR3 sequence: CSVATRETQYF. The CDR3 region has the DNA TGCAGCGTAGCAACTCGGGAGACCCAGTACTTC.

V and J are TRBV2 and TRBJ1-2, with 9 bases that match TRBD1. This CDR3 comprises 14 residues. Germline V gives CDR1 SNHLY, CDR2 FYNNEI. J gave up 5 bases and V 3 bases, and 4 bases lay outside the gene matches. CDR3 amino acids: CASSDTGGGYGYTF. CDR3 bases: TGTGCCAGCAGTGACACAGGGGGCGGGTATGGCTACACCTTC. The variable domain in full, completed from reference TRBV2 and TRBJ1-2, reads EPEVTQTPSHQVTQMGQEVILRCVPISNHLYFYWYRQILGQKVEFLVSFYNNEISEKSEIFDDQFSVERPDGSNFTLKIRSTKLEDSAMYFCASSDTGGGYGYTFGSGTRLTVV.

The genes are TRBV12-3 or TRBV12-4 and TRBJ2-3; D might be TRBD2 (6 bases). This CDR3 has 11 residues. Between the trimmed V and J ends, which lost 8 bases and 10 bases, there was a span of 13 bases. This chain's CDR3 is CASGSGLSQYF. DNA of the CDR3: TGTGCCAGCGGGAGCGGGCTCTCGCAGTATTTT.